This entry concerns a single T cell receptor beta chain. No antigen is known for it. The sample comes from a study of shared clonotypes between healthy human individuals. Study at large: Per-donor plates numbered three CD4 naive, three CD4 memory, two CD8 naive and one CD8 memory. Study-level points and caveats: Non-shared clonotypes displayed generation probabilities falling below those of clonotypes present in all four donors. Approximately 5.4% of naive CD4 clonotypes were common to a handful of donors.

Naive CD8 populations comprised CD45RO-negative cells positively selected for CCR7, excluding terminally differentiated effector memory CD45RA+ cells. Repertoires were generated with immunoSEQ multiplex PCR, while TCRdb's copy carries only in-frame clones and drops some. The data show over 2 million clones, with over 85% seen just once and 1.1% held by the top ten. The receptor was derived from a man younger than 35 in good health. Sample: naive CD8+ T cells sorted from blood.

CDR3 nucleotides: TGTGCCAGCAGCGTAGCTGAGGTCACAGATGAAAACACTGAAGCTTTCTTT. Encoded protein: CASSVAEVTDENTEAFF. V usage is TRBV9 and J usage is TRBJ1-1, with unresolved D. CDR1 and CDR2 (germline): SGDLS, YYNGEE. Trimming cost V 0 bases and J 2 bases, with 17 bases left between them. There are 17 residues in the CDR3.